This T cell receptor beta chain was identified in a study of vaccination and CD4 T cells after COVID-19. On the study more broadly: Those taking part got two shots of either the BNT162b2 or the mRNA-1273 vaccine.

Study-wide findings and caveats: From a median of about 21 to 40, SARS-CoV-2-reactive clonotypes increased, though not significantly. Within the convalescent patients, a median roughly 87% of the SARS-CoV-2-reactive clones were ones that appeared only post-vaccination.

The treatment was: approximately 11-day PBMC culture with coronavirus spike peptide pools or control peptides (ViraFEST assay). Peptide pools at around 9.1 ug/ml, together with 8.5 to 10 IU/ml IL-2, were added to cultures of approximately 1.9 million PBMCs per well. The CDR3 runs to 20 residues. Germline V gene lookup returns CDR1 LNHDA and CDR2 SQIVND (reference sequence). The V and J ends lost 3 bases and 0 bases respectively, with 21 bases between them. Details on this clonotype: What it binds is not known.

The Oncomine TCR Beta short-read assay was applied to DNA of cultured CD4+ T cells. Each CDR3 protein is one row after TCRdb ran MiXCR on the PCR reads. Of roughly 20,000 distinct CDR3 sequences in the sample, about two fifths were seen once. This receptor was identified in a human donor who had recovered from COVID-19. The chain recombines TRBV19 with TRBJ1-6, with D uncertain. Sequenced material: CD4+ T cells from blood, cultured in vitro, taken before SARS-CoV-2 vaccination. As DNA, the CDR3 is TGTGCCAGTAGTATCAGGTTGGCGGTTCCATCGAGCTCCTATAATTCACCCCTCCACTTT. Translated, it gives CASSIRLAVPSSSYNSPLHF.